These 7 T cell receptor beta chains originate from one sample sequenced in a study of vaccination effects on CD4 cells after COVID-19. Data came from immunoSEQ multiplex PCR; TCRdb stores just in-frame clones and leaves some out. The sample has 20,000 to 25,000 clones; roughly 70% are singletons. CD4+ T cells specific for antigen were expanded with viral peptide pools by the ViraFEST assay before sequencing. Researchers isolated CD4+ T cells once ten to eleven days of culture had elapsed. Prior SARS-CoV-2 infection was absent in the vaccine recipients, as shown by negative nucleocapsid antibodies. These TCRs' antigens remain unknown. Sequencing was performed on CD4+ T cells from PBMCs cultured with HCoV-NL63 spike peptides, taken before COVID-19 vaccination. The receptors here all came from a human donor who received a COVID-19 vaccine.

The chain links TRBV11-1 to TRBJ1-6; 8 positions match TRBD1. Germline V CDR1 and CDR2: SGHAT, FQDESV (reference sequence). The CDR3 totals 15 residues. With 1 base clipped from V and 10 bases from J, the junction kept 6 bases outside the gene matches. The chain's CDR3 is CASSLGQGTYSPLHF. In DNA form, the CDR3 reads TGTGCCAGCAGCTTAGGACAGGGGACTTACTCACCCCTCCACTTT.

The J gene is TRBJ1-2, the V gene TRBV19; TRBD1 aligns across 8 bases. The V gene end was trimmed by 4 bases and the J gene end by 5 bases; junction bases not matched to a gene: 9. CDR3 length: 15 residues. Germline V gene data show CDR1 as LNHDA and CDR2 as SQIVND (reference sequence). CDR3 in DNA: TGTGCCAGTAGTACGGAGACAGGGGTGGGGTATGGCTACACCTTC. Translating it yields CASSTETGVGYGYTF.

The chain joins TRBV19 to TRBJ1-4; 10 bases line up with TRBD1. CDR1 and CDR2 (germline): LNHDA, SQIVND (reference sequence). The CDR3 has 15 amino acids. Trimming at V came to 5 bases and at J to 6 bases, leaving 6 bases not matched to a gene. The CDR3 sequence: CASSRGQGGYEKLFF. CDR3 in DNA: TGTGCCAGTAGTCGCGGACAGGGGGGATATGAAAAACTGTTTTTT. Full variable domain (missing parts from reference TRBV19 and TRBJ1-4): DGGITQSPKYLFRKEGQNVTLSCEQNLNHDAMYWYRQDPGQGLRLIYYSQIVNDFQKGDIAEGYSVSREKKESFPLTVTSAQKNPTAFYLCASSRGQGGYEKLFFGSGTQLSVL.

The chain carries TRBV5-5 and TRBJ1-2; 7 bases match TRBD1. Unmatched junction bases numbered 10, after V lost 7 bases and J lost 4 bases. The CDR3 runs 14 residues. The germline V gene encodes CDR1 SGHKS and CDR2 YYEKEE (reference sequence). DNA of the CDR3: TGTGCCAGCTTCGACAGGGAGGGACTCTATGGCTACACCTTC. Translating gives CASFDREGLYGYTF.

The chain joins TRBV18 to TRBJ2-1, with a possible D match to TRBD2 (6 bases). The CDR3 is 14 amino acids. Germline CDR1 and CDR2: KGHSH and LQKENI. Trimming stripped 3 bases from V and 8 bases from J, with 14 bases between. The CDR3 region has the DNA TGTGCCAGCTCACCGGGGATTGAGCGGGATGAGCAGTTCTTC. Protein product: CASSPGIERDEQFF.

The rearrangement links TRBV12-3 or TRBV12-4 to TRBJ2-7, with D unclear. The CDR3 is made up of 12 amino acids. Trimming took off 5 bases at V and 3 bases at J, with 8 bases between the two ends. This chain's CDR3 is CASSTGHYEQYF. The CDR3 DNA sequence: TGTGCCAGCAGTACGGGTCACTACGAGCAGTACTTC.

This clone occurred a few times. The rearrangement links TRBV2 to TRBJ2-7; unclear D gene. V gave up 1 base and J gave up 0 bases, with 10 bases separating them. The germline CDR1 and CDR2 sequences are SNHLY and FYNNEI. This CDR3 comprises 15 residues. The CDR3 DNA reads as TGTGCCAGCAGTGAAGATGGGCCCCCCTCCTACGAGCAGTACTTC. This codes for CASSEDGPPSYEQYF. Based on the CDR3 plus reference TRBV2 and TRBJ2-7, the full variable domain is EPEVTQTPSHQVTQMGQEVILRCVPISNHLYFYWYRQILGQKVEFLVSFYNNEISEKSEIFDDQFSVERPDGSNFTLKIRSTKLEDSAMYFCASSEDGPPSYEQYFGPGTRLTVT.